The 20 T cell receptor beta chains below were found in one sample sequenced in a study of OX40 agonist ivuxolimab in advanced cancers. The protocol was immunoSEQ multiplex PCR, while the TCRdb copy is restricted to in-frame clones and leaves out a portion. The sample yields approximately 8,200 clones, about 90% seen once. Sequencing used CD4+ or CD8+ T cells sorted from blood, obtained in a trial of the OX40 agonist ivuxolimab. The source of these receptors is an adult with an advanced solid tumor such as melanoma, head and neck, liver or kidney cancer.

V usage is TRBV29-1 and J usage is TRBJ2-1; D is unclear. V dropped 3 bases and J dropped 5 bases, with 8 bases sitting between them. This CDR3 comprises 12 residues. CDR1 SQVTM and CDR2 ANQGSEA come from the germline V gene. Written as DNA, the CDR3 is TGCAGCGTTGACGAGGACCACAATGAGCAGTTCTTC. It codes for CSVDEDHNEQFF.

The V gene is TRBV5-5, the J gene TRBJ2-3; 10 bases align to TRBD2. J gave up 5 bases and V 5 bases, and 8 bases lay outside the gene matches. Germline V gene data show CDR1 as SGHKS and CDR2 as YYEKEE (reference sequence). This CDR3 spans 15 amino acids. The CDR3 DNA follows: TGTGCCAGCAGAGCAGCGGGAGGGGCGTTAGATACGCAGTATTTT. This translates into CASRAAGGALDTQYF.

V gene TRBV4-1 combines with J gene TRBJ1-3, with TRBD1 matching 7 bases. This CDR3 has 16 residues. J gave up 0 bases and V 1 base, and 3 bases lay outside the gene matches. Germline CDR1 MGHRA, CDR2 YSYEKL. The CDR3 bases are TGCGCCAGCAGCCAAGCGACAGGGACCTCTGGAAACACCATATATTTT. The encoded protein is CASSQATGTSGNTIYF.

This chain uses TRBV6-1 with TRBJ2-5; 8 bases agree with TRBD1. CDR3 size: 14 residues. The J segment lost 3 bases and the V segment lost 6 bases, leaving 6 bases of the junction unmatched. In germline, CDR1 is MNHNS, CDR2 SASEGT. CDR3 protein: CASSPGTGKETQYF. CDR3 coding DNA: TGTGCCAGCAGCCCCGGGACAGGAAAAGAGACCCAGTACTTC.

Only a few counts were recorded for this clone. The V and J genes are TRBV7-2 and TRBJ2-1, with 7 nucleotides matching TRBD2. This CDR3 is 14 amino acids long. V lost 0 bases to trimming and J lost 6 bases; unmatched junction nucleotides: 2. Looked up from germline, CDR1 is SGHTA and CDR2 is FQGNSA. The CDR3 spells CASSLAAGANEQFF. CDR3 nucleotide sequence: TGTGCCAGCAGCTTAGCGGCGGGAGCCAATGAGCAGTTCTTC.

The chain employs TRBV1 and TRBJ2-1; TRBD2 is taken as the D call from the table, unchecked against the DNA. TRBV1 is a known pseudogene. The CDR3 totals 18 residues. In DNA form, the CDR3 reads TGCACCAGCAGCCAAGAAGGCCTAGCGGGAAAGGTTAGGGATGAGCAGTTCTTC. Its protein product is CTSSQEGLAGKVRDEQFF.

This chain connects TRBV27 to TRBJ2-1; D is ambiguous. Germline V gene data show CDR1 as MNHEY and CDR2 as SMNVEV (reference sequence). V lost 3 bases and J 8 bases, leaving 8 bases between the germline ends. This CDR3 contains 12 residues. CDR3 amino acids: CASSFGGDEQFF. The CDR3 nucleotides read TGTGCCAGCAGTTTTGGTGGAGATGAGCAGTTCTTC.

This sequence joins TRBV9 and TRBJ2-3, with 8 bases identical to TRBD2. This CDR3 region has 15 residues. V lost 1 base to trimming and J lost 2 bases; unmatched junction nucleotides: 3. Germline V gene lookup returns CDR1 SGDLS and CDR2 YYNGEE. The CDR3 loop is CASSVYGRATDTQYF. CDR3 coding DNA: TGTGCCAGCAGCGTATACGGGAGGGCCACAGATACGCAGTATTTT.

V is TRBV16 and J is TRBJ2-7; TRBD1 or TRBD2 may be the D gene (5 bases each). V lost 4 bases to trimming and J lost 7 bases, with 20 bases between them. Germline values: CDR1 KGHSY, CDR2 FQNENV. This CDR3 has 15 amino acids. CDR3 coding DNA: TGTGCCAGCAGCCCCTGGGTTGAGGGACGTGGGGAGCAGTACTTC. Translation gives CASSPWVEGRGEQYF.

This sequence joins TRBV19 and TRBJ2-5; TRBD2 aligns across 12 bases. Germline lookup yields CDR1 LNHDA and CDR2 SQIVND (reference sequence). J lost 5 bases, V lost 3 bases, and 10 bases had no gene match. The CDR3 sequence is 17 residues long. CDR3 coding DNA: TGTGCCAGTAGTATCCTGCCTAGCGGGAGGGCGCCGGAGACCCAGTACTTC. Its translation is CASSILPSGRAPETQYF. Looking up the rest from reference TRBV19 and TRBJ2-5 gives the full variable domain: DGGITQSPKYLFRKEGQNVTLSCEQNLNHDAMYWYRQDPGQGLRLIYYSQIVNDFQKGDIAEGYSVSREKKESFPLTVTSAQKNPTAFYLCASSILPSGRAPETQYFGPGTRLLVL.

The chain uses TRBV10-1 and TRBJ2-7, with 8 nucleotides matching TRBD2. The CDR3 is 16 amino acids. CDR1 WNHNN and CDR2 SYGVQD come from the germline V gene (reference sequence). After removal of 3 bases from V and 3 bases from J, the junction contained 10 bases not matched to a gene. The CDR3 reads CASSDHSGKLSYEQYF. CDR3 nucleotides: TGCGCCAGCAGTGACCATAGCGGGAAGTTAAGCTACGAGCAGTACTTC.

The V and J genes are TRBV6-6 and TRBJ1-1; 7 positions agree with TRBD1. V shed 6 bases and J 3 bases; nucleotides not matched to a gene: 4. The CDR3 sequence is 13 residues long. The germline CDR1 and CDR2 sequences are MNHNY and SVGAGI (reference sequence). CDR3 loop: CASSGTGDTEAFF. The CDR3 DNA is TGTGCCAGCAGCGGAACAGGGGACACTGAAGCTTTCTTT.

There are a few counts of this clone. In DNA form, the CDR3 reads TGTGCCAGCAGTGAAGAAACAGGGGATTGGTATCAGCCCCAGCATTTT. The encoded protein is CASSEETGDWYQPQHF. The genes are TRBV6-1 and TRBJ1-5; 7 nucleotides agree with TRBD1. The V and J ends lost 1 base and 5 bases, in that order; junction bases with no gene match: 8. Germline CDR1 and CDR2: MNHNS and SASEGT. The CDR3 has 16 amino acids.

The chain employs TRBV7-2 and TRBJ2-3; possible D gene TRBD2, 5 bases. The CDR3 runs 14 residues. V gave up 4 bases and J gave up 1 base, with 9 bases separating them. Germline V gene data show CDR1 as SGHTA and CDR2 as FQGNSA. The CDR3, as DNA: TGTGCCAGCAGCTACGTCGGGGGCACAGATACGCAGTATTTT. Translating gives CASSYVGGTDTQYF.

The genes are TRBV21-1 and TRBJ2-2. TRBV21-1 is labeled a pseudogene. This CDR3 is built from 15 residues. In DNA form, the CDR3 reads TGTGCCAGCAACCCCCCGGGACCGGGCACCGGGGAGCTGTTTTTT. This gives the protein CASNPPGPGTGELFF.

Points on this clone: At the DNA level, this CDR3 is encoded by other sequences in the same sample as well. This rearrangement joins TRBV7-6 to TRBJ1-6; 8 bases match TRBD1. CDR3 length: 14 residues. The junction had 7 bases not matched to a gene; V was cut back by 5 bases and J by 10 bases. CDR1 and CDR2 (germline): SGHVS, FNYEAQ. This chain's CDR3 is CASSPTGGRSPLHF. The DNA of the CDR3 is TGTGCCAGCAGCCCCACAGGGGGAAGGTCACCCCTCCACTTT.

The CDR3 reads CATSSGLREGNEQFF. The CDR3 DNA reads as TGTGCCACCAGCAGCGGTTTGCGGGAGGGGAATGAGCAGTTCTTC. The genes are TRBV15 and TRBJ2-1, with 9 bases identical to TRBD2. Trimming cost V 3 bases and J 7 bases; bases outside gene matches: 7. Germline CDR1 and CDR2: LNHNV and YYDKDF (reference sequence). CDR3 length equals 15 residues. Variable domain in full (rest from reference TRBV15 and TRBJ2-1): DAMVIQNPRYQVTQFGKPVTLSCSQTLNHNVMYWYQQKSSQAPKLLFHYYDKDFNNEADTPDNFQSRRPNTSFCFLDIRSPGLGDTAMYLCATSSGLREGNEQFFGPGTRLTVL.

The chain uses TRBV2 and TRBJ2-7; 9 bases fit TRBD2. The CDR3 is 15 residues long. V trimming: 1 base; J trimming: 2 bases; junction bases outside the gene matches: 3. The germline CDR1 and CDR2 sequences are SNHLY and FYNNEI. CDR3 in DNA: TGTGCCAGCAGTGAAGGTCTAGCGGGGACCTACGAGCAGTACTTC. Protein: CASSEGLAGTYEQYF.

The rearrangement joins TRBV28 to TRBJ1-1, with D uncertain. This CDR3 spans 13 amino acids. Germline V gives CDR1 MDHEN, CDR2 SYDVKM. V was cut by 8 bases and J by 3 bases, with 13 bases left in between. This CDR3 reads CASGLGVYTEAFF. CDR3 nucleotides: TGTGCCAGCGGCCTTGGGGTGTACACTGAAGCTTTCTTT.

The genes are TRBV5-4 and TRBJ2-6, with no clear D. V shed 7 bases and J shed 5 bases, with 16 bases lying between them. This CDR3 spans 15 amino acids. The V gene's germline CDR1 is SGHNT and CDR2 YYREEE (reference sequence). CDR3 nucleotides: TGTGCCAGCGATCACAGACAAAGTCGGGCCAACGTCCTGACTTTC. It codes for CASDHRQSRANVLTF.